Each of the 27 T cell receptor beta chains below was sequenced from the same sample in a study of blood T cell repertoires in COVID-19. Clones were read by immunoSEQ multiplex PCR, and TCRdb kept only the in-frame ones, dropping some. The sample has around 150,000 clones, roughly nine tenths seen once. Sample: peripheral blood. These receptors were taken from a woman aged 60-70 years with active or convalescent COVID-19.

This clone appeared once. The V call is TRBV4-3, the J call TRBJ1-5, with a tentative D call TRBD1 (5 bases). Germline CDR1 reads LGHNA; CDR2 reads YSLEER. V lost 4 bases, J lost 5 bases, and 15 bases lay in between. This CDR3 spans 15 amino acids. The CDR3 nucleotides are TGCGCCAGCAGCCCCGGTGGGGGGTACGATCAGCCCCAGCATTTT. Translated, it gives CASSPGGGYDQPQHF.

The gene calls are TRBV5-1 and TRBJ1-2, with D possibly TRBD1 on 6 matching bases. The CDR3 has 15 amino acids. Deletions cut 4 bases from V and 5 bases from J, with 18 bases between. Germline CDR1 SGHRS, CDR2 YFSETQ. CDR3 nucleotides: TGCGCCAGCAGCCCAGACAGGCCCTTTACTTATGGCTACACCTTC. It yields the protein CASSPDRPFTYGYTF.

The chain recombines TRBV7-2 with TRBJ1-1; TRBD1 is a possible D gene (6 bases). The length of the CDR3 is 12 residues. CDR1 and CDR2 from the germline V gene are SGHTA and FQGNSA. Trimming cost V 8 bases and J 9 bases, with 16 bases left between them. CDR3 sequence (DNA): TGTGCCAGCGCAAGAGAGGGGGTCAAAGCTTTCTTT. Translating gives CASAREGVKAFF.

This sequence joins TRBV7-9 and TRBJ1-1; D may be TRBD1 (6 bases). CDR1 and CDR2 (germline): SEHNR, FQNEAQ (reference sequence). V gave up 3 bases and J gave up 3 bases, with 11 bases separating them. The CDR3 spans 14 residues. CDR3 sequence: CASSLQGLYTEAFF. Here the CDR3 DNA reads TGTGCCAGCAGCTTGCAGGGGTTGTACACTGAAGCTTTCTTT. Drawing the rest from reference TRBV7-9 and TRBJ1-1, the complete variable domain is DTGVSQNPRHKITKRGQNVTFRCDPISEHNRLYWYRQTLGQGPEFLTYFQNEAQLEKSRLLSDRFSAERPKGSFSTLEIQRTEQGDSAMYLCASSLQGLYTEAFFGQGTRLTVV.

The rearrangement links TRBV9 to TRBJ2-5; D not resolved. The CDR3 consists of 13 residues. Trimming left V 0 bases short and J 5 bases short, with 8 bases between. Germline-derived CDR1 and CDR2 are SGDLS and YYNGEE. In DNA, the CDR3 is TGTGCCAGCAGCGTAGCCCCCTCTGAGACCCAGTACTTC. It specifies CASSVAPSETQYF.

The rearrangement uses TRBV5-1 and TRBJ2-5, with 7 bases lining up with TRBD1. The germline V gene has CDR1 SGHRS and CDR2 YFSETQ. V trimming: 5 bases; J trimming: 3 bases; junction bases outside the gene matches: 7. The CDR3 has 14 amino acids. The DNA of the CDR3 is TGCGCCAGCAGATCCGGGACAGCTGAAGAGACCCAGTACTTC. It yields the protein CASRSGTAEETQYF.

The chain joins TRBV15 to TRBJ2-6, with D perhaps matching TRBD1 (6 bases). Trimming left V 0 bases short and J 0 bases short, with 15 bases between. CDR1 is LNHNV and CDR2 is YYDKDF in the germline V gene (reference sequence). This CDR3 contains 19 residues. The CDR3 region has the DNA TGTGCCACCAGCAGAGATTTGACAGGCTCCTTCTCTGGGGCCAACGTCCTGACTTTC. Residues: CATSRDLTGSFSGANVLTF.

The chain links TRBV6-4 to TRBJ1-2; D possibly corresponds to TRBD1 (5 bases). The length of the CDR3 is 13 residues. CDR1 is MRHNA and CDR2 is SNTAGT in the germline V gene. Deletions cut 3 bases from V and 2 bases from J, with 7 bases between. CDR3 coding DNA: TGTGCCAGCAGTGAAGGGGTCAACTATGGCTACACCTTC. It codes for CASSEGVNYGYTF.

The chain has TRBV19 and TRBJ2-7; 9 bases line up with TRBD1. The CDR3 totals 15 residues. Unmatched junction bases numbered 10, after V lost 5 bases and J lost 5 bases. In germline, CDR1 is LNHDA, CDR2 SQIVND (reference sequence). The CDR3 protein is CASSDPGQGWDEQYF. CDR3 DNA sequence: TGTGCCAGTAGTGACCCGGGACAGGGTTGGGACGAGCAGTACTTC.

The genes are TRBV2 and TRBJ2-2; 10 bases align to TRBD2. CDR3 length: 14 amino acids. Germline CDR1 and CDR2: SNHLY and FYNNEI. V trimming: 7 bases; J trimming: 5 bases; junction bases outside the gene matches: 4. Here the CDR3 DNA reads TGTGCCAGCAACCAAGCGGGAGGGACCGGGGAGCTGTTTTTT. Translation: CASNQAGGTGELFF.

This chain connects TRBV12-5 to TRBJ2-1; 9 nucleotides agree with TRBD1. CDR3 length: 17 amino acids. The germline V gene encodes CDR1 LGHNT and CDR2 FRNRAP. V lost 6 bases to trimming and J lost 4 bases; unmatched junction nucleotides: 13. The CDR3: CASGFSLTGTGYNEQFF. The CDR3 DNA sequence: TGTGCTAGTGGCTTTTCTTTGACCGGGACAGGGTACAATGAGCAGTTCTTC.

The chain joins TRBV10-3 to TRBJ1-2; TRBD1 might be the D (5 bases). V was pared by 7 bases and J by 6 bases, with 15 bases between. The CDR3 contains 13 residues. Germline V CDR1 and CDR2: ENHRY, SYGVKD. This CDR3 is CAINSGVRDGYTF. For the CDR3, the DNA is TGTGCCATCAATTCGGGCGTCAGGGATGGCTACACCTTC.

The chain is built from TRBV9 and TRBJ1-2; 8 bases line up with TRBD1. The ends lost 4 bases at V and 9 bases at J; junction bases unmatched: 5. CDR1 is SGDLS, CDR2 YYNGEE, per germline. The CDR3 length is 12 residues. CDR3 loop: CASSPRQGSYTF. CDR3 DNA: TGTGCCAGCAGCCCACGACAGGGGAGCTACACCTTC.

The rearrangement links TRBV5-6 to TRBJ2-3; possibly TRBD1 for D (6 bases). Trimming took off 0 bases at V and 0 bases at J, with 8 bases between the two ends. The CDR3 contains 15 residues. CDR1 is SGHDT, CDR2 YYEEEE, per germline. The CDR3 bases are TGTGCCAGCAGCTTGGGGACAGCAAGCACAGATACGCAGTATTTT. Translating it yields CASSLGTASTDTQYF. Filled out from reference TRBV5-6 and TRBJ2-3, the complete variable domain reads DAGVTQSPTHLIKTRGQQVTLRCSPKSGHDTVSWYQQALGQGPQFIFQYYEEEERQRGNFPDRFSGHQFPNYSSELNVNALLLGDSALYLCASSLGTASTDTQYFGPGTRLTVL.

The chain employs TRBV5-6 and TRBJ1-2; 8 bases are shared with TRBD1. The germline CDR1 and CDR2 sequences are SGHDT and YYEEEE. J gave up 8 bases and V 1 base, and 10 bases lay outside the gene matches. The CDR3 totals 15 residues. CDR3 coding DNA: TGTGCCAGCAGCTTGCTGGGAACAGGGGGTAGCGGCTACACCTTC. Protein: CASSLLGTGGSGYTF.

The chain combines TRBV19 with TRBJ2-3; D gene unclear. Per the germline V gene, CDR1 is LNHDA and CDR2 is SQIVND (reference sequence). V dropped 3 bases and J dropped 5 bases, with 9 bases sitting between them. The CDR3 runs to 13 residues. CDR3 in amino acids: CASSIISGDTQYF. DNA of the CDR3: TGTGCCAGTAGTATTATTTCCGGAGATACGCAGTATTTT.

This sequence joins TRBV20-1 and TRBJ2-1, with D unresolved. The CDR3 contains 12 residues. CDR1 is DFQATT and CDR2 is SNEGSKA in the germline V gene (reference sequence). Trimming stripped 3 bases from V and 5 bases from J, with 8 bases between. The CDR3 sequence is CSASGWHNEQFF. CDR3 bases: TGCAGTGCTAGTGGCTGGCACAATGAGCAGTTCTTC.

V is TRBV2 and J is TRBJ1-6, with D unresolved. V lost 3 bases to trimming and J lost 11 bases, with 11 bases between them. Germline V lookup: CDR1 SNHLY, CDR2 FYNNEI. This CDR3 spans 13 amino acids. The CDR3 region is CASSDLMVAPLHF. For the CDR3, the DNA is TGTGCCAGCAGTGACCTAATGGTGGCACCCCTCCACTTT.

This chain uses TRBV19 with TRBJ1-1; 7 nucleotides align to TRBD1. Germline CDR1 reads LNHDA; CDR2 reads SQIVND (reference sequence). This CDR3 comprises 14 residues. J gave up 4 bases and V 9 bases, and 11 bases lay outside the gene matches. The CDR3 DNA follows: TGTGCCAGCTCAGGGGGTTTGGGGGGCACTGAAGCTTTCTTT. It translates to CASSGGLGGTEAFF. Full variable domain (rest looked up from reference TRBV19 and TRBJ1-1): DGGITQSPKYLFRKEGQNVTLSCEQNLNHDAMYWYRQDPGQGLRLIYYSQIVNDFQKGDIAEGYSVSREKKESFPLTVTSAQKNPTAFYLCASSGGLGGTEAFFGQGTRLTVV.

V usage is TRBV5-5 and J usage is TRBJ1-6, with D hard to call. Looked up from germline, CDR1 is SGHKS and CDR2 is YYEKEE (reference sequence). V was clipped by 1 base and J by 5 bases, with 7 bases between them. CDR3 length: 14 residues. Here the CDR3 reads CASSLTQNNSPLHF. The CDR3 nucleotides read TGTGCCAGCAGCTTGACACAGAATAATTCACCCCTCCACTTT.

The chain joins TRBV27 to TRBJ2-3, with 9 bases aligning to TRBD2. The CDR3 runs 16 residues. Losses at the gene ends were 3 bases for V and 5 bases for J; bases not matched to a gene: 9. The germline gives CDR1 MNHEY, CDR2 SMNVEV (reference sequence). The CDR3 nucleotides read TGTGCCAGCAGTTTTATGGGGGCGGGGGGGAGAGATACGCAGTATTTT. Residues: CASSFMGAGGRDTQYF.

The table lists this clone with many counts. The genes are TRBV24-1 and TRBJ2-7; TRBD2 might be the D (6 bases). V lost 1 base and J lost 3, with 18 bases in between. Germline loops: CDR1 KGHDR, CDR2 SFDVKD. This CDR3 region has 17 residues. The chain's CDR3 is CATSDLPRDSYFYEQYF. In nucleotides, the CDR3 is TGTGCCACCAGTGATTTACCACGGGACTCTTACTTCTACGAGCAGTACTTC.

This chain links TRBV5-6 with TRBJ2-7, with 7 positions matching TRBD1. V was clipped by 3 bases and J by 0 bases; unmatched bases: 6. This CDR3 is 15 amino acids long. Germline V CDR1 and CDR2: SGHDT, YYEEEE. CDR3 in DNA: TGTGCCAGCAGCTCCAGGGGGTTGAGCTCCTACGAGCAGTACTTC. It translates to CASSSRGLSSYEQYF.

The chain recombines TRBV6-2 or TRBV6-3 with TRBJ2-1; 9 nucleotides agree with TRBD1. J lost 7 bases, V lost 6 bases, and 7 bases had no gene match. The CDR3 length is 14 residues. CDR1 and CDR2 from the germline V gene are MNHEY and SVGEGT. CDR3 in amino acids: CASSNTGGRNEQFF. The CDR3 DNA sequence: TGTGCCAGCAGCAACACAGGGGGCAGGAATGAGCAGTTCTTC.

This clone was seen only once. This chain links TRBV6-1 with TRBJ2-3; the match to TRBD2 covers 7 bases. The germline V gene encodes CDR1 MNHNS and CDR2 SASEGT. Trimming at V came to 3 bases and at J to 4 bases, leaving 10 bases not matched to a gene. The CDR3 contains 16 residues. The CDR3 sequence is CASSDLSGVGSDTQYF. The CDR3 DNA reads TGTGCCAGCAGTGACTTGAGCGGGGTAGGGTCAGATACGCAGTATTTT.

The genes are TRBV18 and TRBJ2-3; D is ambiguous. CDR1 and CDR2 (germline): KGHSH, LQKENI. Trimming shortened V by 0 bases and J by 1 base, and 8 bases separated the two germline ends. This CDR3 is built from 15 residues. DNA of the CDR3: TGTGCCAGCTCACCACCGAACAGCCGCACAGATACGCAGTATTTT. It translates to CASSPPNSRTDTQYF.

The CDR3 DNA reads as TGTGCCAGCTCACCACAGGACAGGGTAGAAAAACTGTTTTTT. This encodes CASSPQDRVEKLFF. This chain uses TRBV18 with TRBJ1-4, with TRBD1 matching 8 bases. This CDR3 is 14 amino acids long. V gave up 1 base and J gave up 8 bases; unmatched junction bases: 3. In germline, CDR1 is KGHSH, CDR2 LQKENI.